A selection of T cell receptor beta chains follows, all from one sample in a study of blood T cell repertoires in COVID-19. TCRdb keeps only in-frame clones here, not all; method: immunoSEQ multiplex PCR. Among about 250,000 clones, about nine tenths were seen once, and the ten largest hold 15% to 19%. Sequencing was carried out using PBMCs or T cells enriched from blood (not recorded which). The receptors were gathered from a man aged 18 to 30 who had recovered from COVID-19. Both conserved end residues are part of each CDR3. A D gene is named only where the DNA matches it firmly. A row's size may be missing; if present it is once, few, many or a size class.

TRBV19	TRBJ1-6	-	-	CASSSTRDAPLHF	TGTGCCAGTAGCTCAACCCGGGATGCCCCCCTCCACTTT
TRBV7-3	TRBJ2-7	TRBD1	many	CASSLTPGQGYEQYF	TGTGCCAGCAGCTTAACGCCGGGACAGGGCTACGAGCAGTACTTC
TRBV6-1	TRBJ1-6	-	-	CASSEQGYNSPLHF	TGTGCCAGCAGTGAACAGGGGTATAATTCACCCCTCCACTTT
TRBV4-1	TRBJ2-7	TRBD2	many	CASSQLVIAGRAQQYF	TGCGCCAGCAGCCAATTAGTTATAGCGGGGCGCGCACAACAGTACTTC
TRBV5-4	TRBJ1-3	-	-	CASSRAAGVDGNTIYF	TGTGCCAGCAGCCGGGCTGCGGGAGTAGATGGAAACACCATATATTTT
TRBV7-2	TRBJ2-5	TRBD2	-	CASSLVVGTSGGAAETQYF	TGTGCCAGCAGCTTAGTCGTAGGGACTAGCGGGGGGGCCGCGGAGACCCAGTACTTC
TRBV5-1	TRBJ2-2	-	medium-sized	CASSLFGGQDTGELFF	TGCGCCAGCAGCTTGTTCGGGGGGCAGGACACCGGGGAGCTGTTTTTT
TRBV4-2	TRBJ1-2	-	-	CASSQDTSTNYGYTF	TGTGCCAGCAGCCAAGATACCAGTACTAACTATGGCTACACCTTC
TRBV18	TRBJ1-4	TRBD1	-	CASSQAGGVEKLFF	TGTGCCAGCTCACAGGCAGGGGGTGTTGAAAAACTGTTTTTT
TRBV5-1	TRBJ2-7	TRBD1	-	CASSLQTGSSYEQYF	TGCGCCAGCAGCCTTCAGACAGGGAGCTCCTACGAGCAGTACTTC
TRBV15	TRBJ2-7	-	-	CATSRIGSTSRNEQYF	TGTGCCACCAGCAGAATTGGGAGTACTAGTCGGAACGAGCAGTACTTC
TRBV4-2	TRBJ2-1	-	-	CASSPFLYNEQFF	TGTGCCAGCAGCCCCTTCCTCTACAATGAGCAGTTCTTC
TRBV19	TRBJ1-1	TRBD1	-	CASRTGTGVTEAFF	TGTGCCAGTAGGACCGGGACAGGGGTCACTGAAGCTTTCTTT
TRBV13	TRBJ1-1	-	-	CASSSYRDMNTEAFF	TGTGCCAGCAGCTCATACCGGGACATGAACACTGAAGCTTTCTTT
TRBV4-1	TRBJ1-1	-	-	CASSAGLEAFF	TGCGCCAGCAGCGCAGGCCTCGAAGCTTTCTTT
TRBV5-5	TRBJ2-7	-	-	CASSSDSLPHEQYF	TGTGCCAGCAGCTCAGACAGCTTGCCCCACGAGCAGTACTTC
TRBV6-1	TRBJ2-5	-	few	CASSRASDQETQYF	TGTGCCAGCAGTAGGGCTAGCGACCAAGAGACCCAGTACTTC
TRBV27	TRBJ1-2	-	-	CASSSAPQGSNGYTF	TGTGCCAGCAGTTCCGCCCCTCAGGGGTCGAATGGCTACACCTTC
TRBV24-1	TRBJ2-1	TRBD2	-	CATSDVAGARNEQFF	TGTGCCACCAGTGACGTAGCGGGAGCACGCAATGAGCAGTTCTTC
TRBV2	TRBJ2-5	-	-	CASRIDTGAQYF	TGTGCCAGCAGGATTGATACCGGTGCCCAGTACTTC
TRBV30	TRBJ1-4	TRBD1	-	CAWSIIGQVNEKLFF	TGTGCCTGGAGCATAATAGGACAGGTTAATGAAAAACTGTTTTTT
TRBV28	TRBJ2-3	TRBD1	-	CASSPRDRATDTQYF	TGTGCCAGCAGCCCACGGGACAGGGCTACAGATACGCAGTATTTT
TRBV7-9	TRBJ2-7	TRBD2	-	CASSPTSGSYEQYF	TGTGCCAGCAGCCCGACTAGCGGGAGCTACGAGCAGTACTTC
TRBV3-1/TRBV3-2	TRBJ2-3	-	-	CASSPTALEEGTQYF	TGTGCCAGCAGCCCCACCGCACTAGAGGAAGGTACGCAGTATTTT
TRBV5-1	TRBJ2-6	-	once	CASRYPGQPGANVLTF	TGCGCCAGCAGGTACCCGGGACAACCTGGGGCCAACGTCCTGACTTTC
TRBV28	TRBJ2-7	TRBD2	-	CASSLIAGTTDLYEQYF	TGTGCCAGCAGCCTAATAGCGGGAACTACAGACCTCTACGAGCAGTACTTC
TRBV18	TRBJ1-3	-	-	CASSPDRVLSGNTIYF	TGTGCCAGCTCACCAGACCGGGTATTATCTGGAAACACCATATATTTT
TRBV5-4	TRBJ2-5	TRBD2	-	CASRHSGAETQYF	TGTGCCAGCAGACATAGCGGGGCAGAGACCCAGTACTTC
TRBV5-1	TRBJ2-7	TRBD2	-	CASSLGRGIRYEQYF	TGCGCCAGCAGCTTGGGGCGGGGGATCCGCTACGAGCAGTACTTC
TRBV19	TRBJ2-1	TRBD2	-	CASSPGTSGISYNEQFF	TGTGCCAGTAGCCCCGGGACTAGCGGGATCTCCTACAATGAGCAGTTCTTC
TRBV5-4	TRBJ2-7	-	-	CASSLGRSSYEQYF	TGTGCCAGCAGCTTGGGAAGATCGAGCTACGAGCAGTACTTC
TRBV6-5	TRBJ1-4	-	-	CASSPVGGREKLFF	TGTGCCAGCAGCCCCGTGGGGGGGCGAGAAAAACTGTTTTTT
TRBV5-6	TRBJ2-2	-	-	CASSLSGANTGELFF	TGTGCCAGCAGCTTGAGCGGCGCAAACACCGGGGAGCTGTTTTTT
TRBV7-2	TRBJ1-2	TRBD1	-	CASSLGQGGAYGYTF	TGTGCCAGCAGCTTAGGACAGGGAGGTGCCTATGGCTACACCTTC
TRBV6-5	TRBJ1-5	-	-	CASSFWRDQPQHF	TGTGCCAGCAGTTTCTGGAGGGATCAGCCCCAGCATTTT
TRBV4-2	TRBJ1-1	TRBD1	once	CASSQDPDRVGEVAFF	TGTGCCAGCAGCCAAGATCCCGACAGGGTGGGGGAGGTAGCTTTCTTT
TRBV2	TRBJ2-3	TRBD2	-	CASSGLAGPTDTQYF	TGTGCCAGCAGTGGACTAGCGGGACCCACAGATACGCAGTATTTT
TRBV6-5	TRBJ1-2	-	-	CASSLGARDGYTF	TGTGCCAGCAGTCTGGGGGCGCGGGATGGCTACACCTTC
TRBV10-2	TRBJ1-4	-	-	CASTGVANEKLFF	TGCGCCAGCACCGGGGTCGCTAATGAAAAACTGTTTTTT
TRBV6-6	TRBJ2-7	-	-	CASSSDTYEQYF	TGTGCCAGCAGTTCTGACACGTACGAGCAGTACTTC
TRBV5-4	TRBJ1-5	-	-	CASSLTGSNQPQHF	TGTGCCAGCAGCTTGACGGGTAGCAATCAGCCCCAGCATTTT
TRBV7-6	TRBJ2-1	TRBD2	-	CASSFTASGGADNEQFF	TGTGCCAGCAGCTTTACGGCTAGCGGGGGGGCAGACAATGAGCAGTTCTTC
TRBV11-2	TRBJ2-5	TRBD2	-	CASSHTSGGSETQYF	TGTGCCAGCAGTCACACTAGCGGAGGATCAGAGACCCAGTACTTC
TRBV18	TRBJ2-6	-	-	CASSPGTGDSGANVLTF	TGTGCCAGCTCACCAGGGACGGGGGACTCTGGGGCCAACGTCCTGACTTTC
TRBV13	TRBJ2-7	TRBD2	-	CASSLGRRGAYEQYF	TGTGCCAGCAGCTTAGGCCGGCGGGGGGCCTACGAGCAGTACTTC
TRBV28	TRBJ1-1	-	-	CASSLSGTEAFF	TGTGCCAGCAGTTTATCAGGGACTGAAGCTTTCTTT
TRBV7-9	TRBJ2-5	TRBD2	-	CASSPGTRQPGLAGETQYF	TGTGCCAGCAGCCCCGGGACTCGCCAACCGGGACTAGCGGGGGAGACCCAGTACTTC
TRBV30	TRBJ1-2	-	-	CAWSVLHYGYTF	TGTGCCTGGAGTGTACTCCACTATGGCTACACCTTC
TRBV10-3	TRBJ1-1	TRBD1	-	CAIKDRGDSTEAFF	TGTGCCATCAAAGACAGGGGTGACAGCACTGAAGCTTTCTTT
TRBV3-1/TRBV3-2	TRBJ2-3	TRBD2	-	CASSIAGGRTDTQYF	TGTGCCAGCAGTATCGCGGGGGGGCGGACAGATACGCAGTATTTT
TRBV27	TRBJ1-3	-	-	CASSLRGFGSGNTIYF	TGTGCCAGCAGTTTAAGGGGCTTTGGTTCTGGAAACACCATATATTTT
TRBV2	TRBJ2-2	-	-	CASSRVGSLTGELFF	TGTGCCAGCAGCAGGGTGGGCAGTCTCACCGGGGAGCTGTTTTTT